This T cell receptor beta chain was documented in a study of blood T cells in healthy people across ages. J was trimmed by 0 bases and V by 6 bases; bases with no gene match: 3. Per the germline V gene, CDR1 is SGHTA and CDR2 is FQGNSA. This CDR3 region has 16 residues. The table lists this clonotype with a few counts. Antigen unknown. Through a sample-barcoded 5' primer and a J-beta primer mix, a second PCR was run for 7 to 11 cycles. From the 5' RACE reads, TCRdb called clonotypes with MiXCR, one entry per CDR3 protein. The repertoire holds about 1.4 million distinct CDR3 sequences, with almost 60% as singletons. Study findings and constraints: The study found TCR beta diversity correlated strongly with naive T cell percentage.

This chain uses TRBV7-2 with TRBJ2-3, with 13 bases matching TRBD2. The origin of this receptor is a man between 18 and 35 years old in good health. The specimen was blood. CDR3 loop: CASRRGLAGSTDTQYF. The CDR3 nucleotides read TGTGCCAGCAGGCGGGGACTAGCGGGAAGCACAGATACGCAGTATTTT. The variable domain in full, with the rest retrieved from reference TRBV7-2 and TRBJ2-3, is GAGVSQSPSNKVTEKGKDVELRCDPISGHTALYWYRQSLGQGLEFLIYFQGNSAPDKSGLPSDRFSAERTGGSVSTLTIQRTQQEDSAVYLCASRRGLAGSTDTQYFGPGTRLTVL.